The 12 T cell receptor beta chains given below trace back to one sample, sequenced in a study of blood T cells in healthy people across ages. Using a J-beta primer mix together with a sample-barcoded 5' primer, a second PCR was run for roughly 6 to 11 cycles. TCRdb re-analysed the 5' RACE reads in MiXCR, keeping a single row per CDR3 protein. The repertoire consists of some 1,500,000 distinct CDR3 sequences, with 35% to 45% occurring once and the leading ten covering approximately 4%. The sequenced sample consisted of blood. These receptors were obtained from a young woman in good health.

The chain employs TRBV20-1 and TRBJ1-6, with D hard to call. Germline loops: CDR1 DFQATT, CDR2 SNEGSKA (reference sequence). This CDR3 has 14 amino acids. V gave up 6 bases and J gave up 1 base, with 10 bases separating them. In nucleotides, the CDR3 is TGCAGTGCAGGACTCCCTTCCTATAATTCACCCCTCCACTTT. Protein: CSAGLPSYNSPLHF.

The chain's CDR3 is CASYDLAGDQPQHF. CDR3 DNA: TGTGCCAGCTACGACCTCGCGGGGGATCAGCCCCAGCATTTT. The chain uses TRBV25-1 and TRBJ1-5; the D gene is possibly TRBD1 (5 bases). The CDR3 spans 14 residues. CDR1 is MGHDK, CDR2 SYGVNS, per germline. The ends were cut back, 8 bases at V and 5 bases at J, with 16 bases in the middle.

This clonotype has more than one count but fewer than ten. The rearrangement uses TRBV27 and TRBJ1-2; 7 nucleotides match TRBD1. CDR1 is MNHEY and CDR2 is SMNVEV in the germline V gene (reference sequence). V shed 6 bases and J 5 bases; nucleotides not matched to a gene: 18. This CDR3 is built from 17 residues. DNA of the CDR3: TGTGCCAGCAGCCTGAAGACAGGGTACGGACTGAAGTATGGCTACACCTTC. It is translated as CASSLKTGYGLKYGYTF.

The chain joins TRBV11-2 to TRBJ2-1; D is possibly TRBD2 (5 bases). V lost 5 bases, J lost 10 bases, and 18 bases lay in between. Germline CDR1 SGHAT, CDR2 FQNNGV. The CDR3 consists of 14 residues. CDR3 sequence: CASSRSNASPEQFF. The DNA of the CDR3 is TGTGCCAGCAGCCGCAGTAATGCTAGCCCCGAGCAGTTCTTC.

The V gene is TRBV4-3, the J gene TRBJ2-1; TRBD2 aligns across 10 bases. The CDR3 is 16 residues long. The J segment lost 2 bases and the V segment lost 2 bases, leaving 3 bases of the junction unmatched. Germline loops: CDR1 LGHNA, CDR2 YSLEER. The CDR3, as DNA: TGCGCCAGCAGCCAAACCACTAGCGGGGCCTACAATGAGCAGTTCTTC. Translation: CASSQTTSGAYNEQFF.

The rearrangement links TRBV29-1 to TRBJ1-6; D is uncertain. This CDR3 has 16 residues. Germline values: CDR1 SQVTM, CDR2 ANQGSEA. The germline V and J ends were trimmed by 4 bases and 9 bases, with 22 bases remaining between them. CDR3 amino acids: CSVVSSLRGRVSPLHF. CDR3 DNA sequence: TGCAGCGTTGTTTCCTCTCTCCGGGGAAGGGTTTCACCCCTCCACTTT.

This clonotype was observed a handful of times. This chain connects TRBV15 to TRBJ2-7, with D tentatively TRBD1 (6 bases). Between the trimmed V and J ends, which lost 3 bases and 4 bases, there was a span of 10 bases. The CDR3 extends over 13 amino acids. Looked up from germline, CDR1 is LNHNV and CDR2 is YYDKDF (reference sequence). This CDR3 reads CATSSNTGYEQYF. As DNA, the CDR3 is TGTGCCACCAGCAGTAATACAGGGTACGAGCAGTACTTC.

J is TRBJ1-5 and V is TRBV4-1; D is uncertain. Trimming pared 1 base from V and 5 bases from J, leaving 24 bases between. CDR3 length: 19 residues. Germline V gene sequence: CDR1 MGHRA, CDR2 YSYEKL. CDR3: CASSQVGIGTSEGYQPQHF. CDR3 coding DNA: TGCGCCAGCAGCCAAGTCGGGATTGGCACATCCGAGGGATATCAGCCCCAGCATTTT.

In this sample, this clonotype turned up many times. The V call is TRBV10-3, the J call TRBJ2-7, with D maybe TRBD2 (6 bases). From germline, CDR1 is ENHRY and CDR2 SYGVKD. This CDR3 has 14 amino acids. Trimming stripped 5 bases from V and 2 bases from J, with 13 bases between. The CDR3 nucleotides are TGTGCCATCAGTTCTGGGACTTCCCCCTACGAGCAGTACTTC. Translation: CAISSGTSPYEQYF.

This clonotype was counted only a few times. The V gene is TRBV10-3, the J gene TRBJ2-3, with D perhaps matching TRBD1 or TRBD2 (5 bases each). V shed 8 bases and J shed 5 bases, with 17 bases lying between them. CDR1 ENHRY and CDR2 SYGVKD come from the germline V gene. The CDR3 extends over 14 amino acids. The CDR3: CAIERGQAEDTQYF. In DNA form, the CDR3 reads TGTGCCATCGAACGGGGCCAGGCGGAAGATACGCAGTATTTT.

This chain uses TRBV12-3 or TRBV12-4 with TRBJ1-1; unclear D gene. The CDR3 is made up of 15 amino acids. The germline V and J ends were trimmed by 6 bases and 3 bases, with 17 bases remaining between them. The CDR3 DNA reads TGTGCCAGCAGCCTCTGGACGAATTCCCACACTGAAGCTTTCTTT. Translated: CASSLWTNSHTEAFF.

This rearrangement joins TRBV6-1 to TRBJ2-5, with 8 bases that match TRBD1. Germline-derived CDR1 and CDR2 are MNHNS and SASEGT. The V gene end was trimmed by 6 bases and the J gene end by 13 bases; junction bases not matched to a gene: 13. CDR3 length: 13 amino acids. CDR3 in DNA: TGTGCCAGCAGCCCCAGGGGGCAGGGGATTCGGTACTTC. The encoded protein is CASSPRGQGIRYF.